The clone carrying this TCR beta chain was recorded many times. Its cognate antigen is unknown. TCRdb ran MiXCR on the reads and lists one entry per CDR3 protein. Seen here are 200,000 to 250,000 distinct CDR3 sequences, roughly 23% observed once, and the top ten hold 18%. These data originate in a study of T cell repertoires in cytomegalovirus infection. Overall study: Carrying CMV and the relevant HLA type showed in public TCR beta signatures.

General observations from the study: Identification of carriers of CMV plus the relevant HLA was performed using cumulative public TCR beta family frequency. HLA-C-restricted TCR beta clonotypes specific for CMV led the ex vivo response.

This TCR derives from a human donor in good health (CMV status not recorded). Some clones in this sample may be carry-over from other donors' samples. Sequencing was done on a sample of CD8+ T cells from PBMCs.

The CDR3 nucleotides are TGCGCCAGCAGCCAACCTTACCGGGACAGGGGAAGGGGCACTGAAGCTTTCTTT. Amino acids: CASSQPYRDRGRGTEAFF. This chain joins TRBV4-1 and TRBJ1-1, with 10 bases fitting TRBD1. Germline CDR1 and CDR2: MGHRA and YSYEKL. This CDR3 comprises 18 residues. The V segment lost 2 bases and the J segment 4 bases; nucleotides outside the gene matches: 13.